These 21 T cell receptor beta chains originate from one sample sequenced in a study of cytomegalovirus exposure and HLA in healthy donors. Clones were read by immunoSEQ multiplex PCR, and TCRdb kept only the in-frame ones, dropping some. Of some 98,000 clones in the sample, roughly 90% were seen once. Sequenced material: PBMCs. Source of these receptors: a man younger than 30 in good health and CMV-seropositive.

This chain links TRBV5-4 with TRBJ2-2; perhaps TRBD2 as D (5 bases). Trimming removed 3 bases from V and 0 bases from J, with 12 bases in between. Germline V lookup: CDR1 SGHNT, CDR2 YYREEE (reference sequence). The length of the CDR3 is 16 residues. The chain's CDR3 is CASSSRESTNTGELFF. CDR3 sequence (DNA): TGTGCCAGCAGCTCTCGGGAATCTACGAACACCGGGGAGCTGTTTTTT. Full variable domain (outside the CDR3, taken from reference TRBV5-4 and TRBJ2-2): ETGVTQSPTHLIKTRGQQVTLRCSSQSGHNTVSWYQQALGQGPQFIFQYYREEENGRGNFPPRFSGLQFPNYSSELNVNALELDDSALYLCASSSRESTNTGELFFGEGSRLTVL.

A note on this clone: The junction does not match germline at one end; this may be a read error. The chain has TRBV29-1 and TRBJ1-5, with D unclear. The CDR3 has 12 residues. CDR1 and CDR2 from the germline V gene are SQVTM and ANQGSEA. CDR3 DNA sequence: TGCAGCGTCTGTGATAGCAATCAACCCCAGCATTTT. It encodes CSVCDSNQPQHF.

The chain recombines TRBV4-1 with TRBJ1-2, with TRBD1 as a possible D gene (5 bases). This CDR3 is 13 amino acids long. Trimming stripped 0 bases from V and 8 bases from J, with 10 bases between. The germline V gene encodes CDR1 MGHRA and CDR2 YSYEKL. DNA of the CDR3: TGCGCCAGCAGCCAAGAAGGGGCCGGGGGCTACACCTTC. Its protein is CASSQEGAGGYTF.

The chain employs TRBV5-6 and TRBJ2-5, with D perhaps TRBD1 (5 bases). Germline CDR1 SGHDT, CDR2 YYEEEE. The CDR3 is 15 amino acids. With 1 base removed from V and 0 bases from J, the gap between germline ends came to 10 bases. Here the CDR3 reads CASSLYAGYQETQYF. As DNA, the CDR3 is TGTGCCAGCAGCTTGTACGCAGGGTACCAAGAGACCCAGTACTTC. Filled out from reference TRBV5-6 and TRBJ2-5, the complete variable domain reads DAGVTQSPTHLIKTRGQQVTLRCSPKSGHDTVSWYQQALGQGPQFIFQYYEEEERQRGNFPDRFSGHQFPNYSSELNVNALLLGDSALYLCASSLYAGYQETQYFGPGTRLLVL.

The J gene is TRBJ2-3, the V gene TRBV19; D perhaps matches TRBD1 (5 bases). Germline CDR1 and CDR2: LNHDA and SQIVND (reference sequence). The CDR3 has 16 amino acids. Trimming pared 4 bases from V and 3 bases from J, leaving 17 bases between. CDR3 sequence (DNA): TGTGCCAGTAGTAGTACGGTGGCAGGGATTACAGATACGCAGTATTTT. Its translation is CASSSTVAGITDTQYF.

This clone appeared a few times. The chain has TRBV11-3 and TRBJ2-1; 8 bases line up with TRBD2. The CDR3 is made up of 14 amino acids. With V trimmed by 7 bases and J by 6 bases, 8 bases remained unmatched. The V gene's germline CDR1 is SGHNT and CDR2 YENEEA. The CDR3 nucleotides are TGTGCCAGCACTAATGCGGCGGGAGGCAATGAGCAGTTCTTC. It specifies CASTNAAGGNEQFF.

The chain couples TRBV27 to TRBJ1-1; 7 nucleotides line up with TRBD1. Germline assignment: CDR1 MNHEY and CDR2 SMNVEV (reference sequence). J lost 7 bases, V lost 6 bases, and 8 bases had no gene match. The CDR3 loop spans 13 amino acids. The CDR3, as DNA: TGTGCCAGCAGCGCTGACAGGGCCCGTGAAGCTTTCTTT. It translates to CASSADRAREAFF.

The chain combines TRBV14 with TRBJ2-1; D is possibly TRBD1 (6 bases). V was trimmed by 3 bases and J by 2 bases, leaving 8 bases between them. Germline values: CDR1 SGHDN, CDR2 FVKESK. The CDR3 runs 14 residues. CDR3 loop: CASSHGQTYNEQFF. As DNA, the CDR3 is TGTGCCAGCAGCCATGGACAGACCTACAATGAGCAGTTCTTC.

The genes are TRBV7-2 and TRBJ2-7, with 8 bases matching TRBD1. Trimming took 5 bases from V and 4 from J; bases not matched to a gene: 13. The CDR3 spans 16 residues. Per germline, CDR1 SGHTA and CDR2 FQGNSA. The CDR3 loop reads CASSLDLGTGKYEQYF. In DNA, the CDR3 is TGTGCCAGCAGCCTGGACCTGGGGACAGGCAAATACGAGCAGTACTTC.

This chain links TRBV9 with TRBJ2-1; TRBD2 agrees at 7 bases. The germline gives CDR1 SGDLS, CDR2 YYNGEE. CDR3 length equals 16 residues. V dropped 4 bases and J dropped 0; count of bases not matched to a gene: 7. CDR3 region: CASSTSSGFSYNEQFF. The CDR3 nucleotides are TGTGCCAGCAGCACCAGTAGCGGGTTCTCCTACAATGAGCAGTTCTTC.

V gene TRBV27 combines with J gene TRBJ2-3, with TRBD1 as a possible D gene (6 bases). Germline V CDR1 and CDR2: MNHEY, SMNVEV (reference sequence). V lost 6 bases to trimming and J lost 6 bases, with 19 bases between them. The CDR3 runs to 15 residues. The CDR3 region is CASRFAGASIDTQYF. The CDR3 DNA follows: TGTGCCAGCAGGTTCGCAGGGGCTAGTATCGATACGCAGTATTTT.

The V and J genes are TRBV7-9 and TRBJ2-1, with TRBD2 matching 13 bases. CDR1 SEHNR and CDR2 FQNEAQ come from the germline V gene (reference sequence). The length of the CDR3 is 15 residues. After removal of 4 bases from V and 6 bases from J, the junction contained 3 bases not matched to a gene. CDR3 amino acids: CASSWTSGSLNEQFF. The CDR3 coding sequence is TGTGCCAGCAGCTGGACTAGCGGGAGTCTCAATGAGCAGTTCTTC.

The chain links TRBV19 to TRBJ2-7; TRBD1 matches at 7 bases. The germline CDR1 and CDR2 sequences are LNHDA and SQIVND (reference sequence). The length of the CDR3 is 15 residues. Trimming took 5 bases from V and 6 from J; bases not matched to a gene: 13. The CDR3 DNA follows: TGTGCCAGTAGTGCCTCCGGGACAGCGCCAAGCGAGCAGTACTTC. Residues: CASSASGTAPSEQYF.

This clone came up once. V is TRBV28 and J is TRBJ1-4; 10 bases map to TRBD1. Germline V gene lookup returns CDR1 MDHEN and CDR2 SYDVKM. The CDR3 contains 16 residues. V lost 6 bases and J lost 11; bases outside the gene matches: 15. CDR3 bases: TGTGCCAGCAGGGACGCCAGACAGGGGGCTACAGCTAAACTGTTTTTT. Protein product: CASRDARQGATAKLFF.

The chain employs TRBV5-1 and TRBJ2-3, with 9 nucleotides matching TRBD2. Germline values: CDR1 SGHRS, CDR2 YFSETQ. This CDR3 comprises 17 residues. The V segment lost 0 bases and the J segment 0 bases; nucleotides outside the gene matches: 5. CDR3 amino acids: CASSLGPSGDSTDTQYF. Written as DNA, the CDR3 is TGCGCCAGCAGCTTGGGGCCTAGCGGGGATAGCACAGATACGCAGTATTTT.

J is TRBJ2-7 and V is TRBV27, with 7 positions matching TRBD2. CDR1 MNHEY and CDR2 SMNVEV come from the germline V gene (reference sequence). The length of the CDR3 is 14 residues. With 3 bases clipped from V and 7 bases from J, the junction kept 9 bases outside the gene matches. CDR3 in amino acids: CASSFSGPGGEQYF. The CDR3 bases are TGTGCCAGCAGTTTTAGCGGGCCGGGCGGGGAGCAGTACTTC.

V gene TRBV10-2 combines with J gene TRBJ1-4; the D is unclear. V dropped 3 bases and J dropped 3 bases, with 17 bases sitting between them. The CDR3 is made up of 17 amino acids. Germline V lookup: CDR1 WSHSY, CDR2 SAAADI. This CDR3 is CASSERVLSAPNEKLFF. CDR3 nucleotide sequence: TGCGCCAGCAGTGAACGGGTCCTCAGTGCTCCTAATGAAAAACTGTTTTTT.

The V call is TRBV9, the J call TRBJ2-3; the D gene is possibly TRBD1 (6 bases). The CDR3 length is 15 residues. CDR1 is SGDLS and CDR2 is YYNGEE in the germline V gene. The V gene lost 3 bases and the J gene lost 2 bases, with 13 bases spanning the gap. CDR3 residues: CASSGTQGYTDTQYF. CDR3 sequence (DNA): TGTGCCAGCAGCGGGACCCAGGGGTACACAGATACGCAGTATTTT.

The V and J genes are TRBV18 and TRBJ2-1; TRBD2 is a possible D gene (5 bases). From germline, CDR1 is KGHSH and CDR2 LQKENI. V was cut by 3 bases and J by 5 bases, with 26 bases left in between. This CDR3 comprises 19 residues. CDR3 protein: CASSPIQGGLSGVHNEQFF. CDR3 bases: TGTGCCAGCTCACCTATACAAGGCGGTCTAAGCGGAGTACACAATGAGCAGTTCTTC.

The J gene is TRBJ2-2, the V gene TRBV9; D is possibly TRBD2 (5 bases). V lost 2 bases to trimming and J lost 7 bases, with 6 bases between them. Germline values: CDR1 SGDLS, CDR2 YYNGEE. The CDR3 loop spans 12 amino acids. The CDR3 is CASSVGVGELFF. CDR3 bases: TGTGCCAGCAGCGTCGGGGTCGGGGAGCTGTTTTTT.

This rearrangement joins TRBV13 to TRBJ1-4, with D perhaps TRBD1 (5 bases). Between the trimmed V and J ends, which lost 0 bases and 0 bases, there was a span of 8 bases. The CDR3 length is 16 residues. Germline V gene sequence: CDR1 PRHDT, CDR2 FYEKMQ (reference sequence). The CDR3 is CASSLGQVPTNEKLFF. The CDR3 bases are TGTGCCAGCAGCTTAGGACAGGTACCAACTAATGAAAAACTGTTTTTT.